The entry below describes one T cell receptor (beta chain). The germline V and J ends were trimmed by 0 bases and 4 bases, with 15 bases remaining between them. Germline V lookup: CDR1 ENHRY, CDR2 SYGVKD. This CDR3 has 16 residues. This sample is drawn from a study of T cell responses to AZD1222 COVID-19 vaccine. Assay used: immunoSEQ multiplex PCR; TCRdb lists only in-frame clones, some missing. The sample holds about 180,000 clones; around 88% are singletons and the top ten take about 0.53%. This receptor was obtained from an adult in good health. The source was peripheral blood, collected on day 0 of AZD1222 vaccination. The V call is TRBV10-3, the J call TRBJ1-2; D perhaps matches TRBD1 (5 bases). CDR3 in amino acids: CAISESMRGTSYGYTF. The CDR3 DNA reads TGTGCCATCAGTGAGTCGATGCGTGGGACGTCCTATGGCTACACCTTC.